The clone carrying this TCR beta chain was seen a handful of times. One end of the junction is discordant with germline, which a read error may explain. The read ends 3 residues before the CDR3 terminus; that terminus is restored from the germline J gene. At the DNA level, this CDR3 is encoded by other sequences in the same sample as well. The repertoire was sequenced with immunoSEQ multiplex PCR; TCRdb's copy has only in-frame clones and lacks some. The specimen gives about 35,000 clones without singletons; the ten biggest hold 3% to 4.5%. The source of the sample is a study of T cell clonality in common variable immunodeficiency. Germline loops: CDR1 LNHDA, CDR2 SQIVND (reference sequence). CDR3 size: 12 residues.

The sample comprised peripheral blood mononuclear cells. The receptor was derived from a person aged 18 to 75 in good health. V and J are TRBV19 and TRBJ1-3; D is possibly TRBD1 (5 bases). The DNA read from the CDR3 is TGTGCCAGCGGGGGGGACGGAAACACA. Protein sequence: CASGGDGNT. The full-length CDR3 reads as CASGGDGNTIYF.